The clone carrying this TCR beta chain came up many times. Its matching antigen is unknown. These data belong to a study of regulatory T cells in long-lasting Graves disease. Whole-study results and caveats: Whereas new patients shared roughly 910 public clonotypes, persistent patients shared more, at approximately 2,700.

Germline V gene data show CDR1 as MDHEN and CDR2 as SYDVKM. The CDR3 consists of 12 residues. The V end lost 3 bases, the J end lost 7 bases, and 9 bases lay between the germline ends. Time point given: newly diagnosed GD, antithyroid drugs for less than 3 months. From RNA extracted from PBMCs, the TCR library was made. CDR3-region Arm-PCR and iRepertoire HTBI primers produced the TCR beta libraries. TCRdb processed the multiplex PCR reads anew with MiXCR; each CDR3 protein has one entry. The sample consists of under 800,000 distinct CDR3 sequences, around 15% of them appearing once. These records were also assigned to another study, of T cells in Graves' hyperthyroidism and ophthalmopathy. That paper adds: HTBI primers were the set used in a first-round RT-PCR of the TCR CDR3.

The sequence was obtained from a woman aged 25 to 39 with Graves disease. The chain couples TRBV28 to TRBJ1-2; D not certain. Sequences were derived from peripheral blood mononuclear cells (PBMCs), sampled at new diagnosis, from a patient treated with antithyroid drugs. CDR3 coding DNA: TGTGCCAGCAGTTTTTCGACTGGTGGCTACACCTTC. It translates to CASSFSTGGYTF.